This T cell receptor beta chain was captured by sequencing in a study of blood T cell repertoires in COVID-19. Study-wide background: Some COVID-19 samples were acute and others convalescent; all came from the United States, Italy and Spain.

TCRdb keeps only in-frame clones here, not all; method: immunoSEQ multiplex PCR. The sample consists of 95,000 to 110,000 clones, about 90% of them appearing once. Germline lookup yields CDR1 MNHEY and CDR2 SVGAGI. The junction had 7 bases not matched to a gene; V was cut back by 6 bases and J by 6 bases. The CDR3 extends over 15 amino acids. The sequenced sample consisted of peripheral blood. This sequence joins TRBV6-5 and TRBJ2-2; 10 bases match TRBD1. This TCR derives from a woman between 55 and 75 years old with acute or convalescent COVID-19. The CDR3 is CASSPGQGLSGELFF. CDR3 nucleotides: TGTGCCAGCAGCCCGGGACAGGGGTTATCCGGGGAGCTGTTTTTT.